This T cell receptor beta chain was documented in a study of T cells in localized non-small cell lung cancer. Whole-study results and caveats: Across samples, adjacent lung featured a median 57 of the top 100 tumor clones. The highest T cell clonality was in uninvolved adjacent lung, above tumor.

As to this clone: Its target is not known.

V gave up 0 bases and J gave up 6 bases, with 4 bases separating them. The CDR3 length is 12 residues. Germline CDR1 MNHGY, CDR2 SAAAGT. Sequencing used immunoSEQ multiplex PCR; TCRdb keeps in-frame clones, though not all of them. The sample has about 2,100 clones, about 40% seen once; the top ten hold roughly 9.4%. The source is a male donor at least 60 years old with stage II squamous cell lung carcinoma. J is TRBJ2-3 and V is TRBV6-8; D is unclear. Sample: lung tumor tissue, taken before any cancer treatment. CDR3 in amino acids: CASSYSWDTQYF. The CDR3 coding sequence is TGTGCCAGCAGTTACTCTTGGGATACGCAGTATTTT.